The next 31 T cell receptor beta chains were all read from a single sample in a study of blood T cell repertoires in COVID-19. The assay was immunoSEQ multiplex PCR, and TCRdb's table has in-frame clones only and misses some. This table has 310,000 or so clones, around 90% appearing once. Sequencing was performed on PBMCs or T cells enriched from blood (not recorded which). The receptors here all came from a woman between 18 and 30 years old who had recovered from COVID-19.

The V and J genes are TRBV5-6 and TRBJ1-2; a possible D gene is TRBD1 (5 bases). V was cut by 0 bases and J by 4 bases, with 19 bases left in between. CDR1 SGHDT and CDR2 YYEEEE come from the germline V gene. The CDR3 has 17 residues. CDR3 sequence (DNA): TGTGCCAGCAGCTTGGAGATTTGGCAGGGCCGAATCTATGGCTACACCTTC. Its protein is CASSLEIWQGRIYGYTF.

This clone was found a few times. The chain joins TRBV19 to TRBJ1-5; D gene ambiguous. Germline V gene data show CDR1 as LNHDA and CDR2 as SQIVND (reference sequence). This CDR3 is built from 14 residues. V lost 7 bases to trimming and J lost 5 bases, with 15 bases between them. CDR3 amino acids: CASTGFPMDQPQHF. The DNA for the CDR3 is TGTGCCAGTACAGGTTTCCCAATGGATCAGCCCCAGCATTTT.

The chain carries TRBV5-4 and TRBJ2-5, with 7 bases fitting TRBD1. The CDR3 totals 15 residues. Germline-derived CDR1 and CDR2 are SGHNT and YYREEE (reference sequence). V was pared by 0 bases and J by 5 bases, with 7 bases of the junction left unmatched. The CDR3 region has the DNA TGTGCCAGCAGCTTGGACAGGGGTTTTACTGAGACCCAGTACTTC. Protein: CASSLDRGFTETQYF.

This clone has more than one count but fewer than ten. The rearrangement uses TRBV6-5 and TRBJ2-5; TRBD1 aligns across 7 bases. The CDR3 totals 13 residues. CDR1 MNHEY and CDR2 SVGAGI come from the germline V gene. V lost 6 bases and J lost 4; bases outside the gene matches: 5. DNA of the CDR3: TGTGCCAGCAGAACGACAGGGAGAGAGACCCAGTACTTC. Its protein is CASRTTGRETQYF.

This clone was counted between two and nine times. V gene TRBV19 combines with J gene TRBJ1-1; TRBD1 is a possible D gene (6 bases). CDR3 length equals 14 residues. Trimming stripped 4 bases from V and 3 bases from J, with 12 bases between. Germline loops: CDR1 LNHDA, CDR2 SQIVND (reference sequence). CDR3 protein: CASSTQGDYTEAFF. DNA for the CDR3: TGTGCCAGTAGTACACAGGGTGATTACACTGAAGCTTTCTTT. The full variable domain, in which reference TRBV19 and TRBJ1-1 provide the parts outside the CDR3, is DGGITQSPKYLFRKEGQNVTLSCEQNLNHDAMYWYRQDPGQGLRLIYYSQIVNDFQKGDIAEGYSVSREKKESFPLTVTSAQKNPTAFYLCASSTQGDYTEAFFGQGTRLTVV.

The V call is TRBV7-9, the J call TRBJ1-2; maybe TRBD1 (5 bases). Germline values: CDR1 SEHNR, CDR2 FQNEAQ (reference sequence). Trimming shortened V by 5 bases and J by 7 bases, and 14 bases separated the two germline ends. CDR3 length: 13 residues. The chain's CDR3 is CASSQTGGGGYTF. As DNA, the CDR3 is TGTGCCAGCAGCCAAACAGGTGGCGGTGGCTACACCTTC.

This clone was found a few times. This chain joins TRBV15 and TRBJ2-5, with D perhaps TRBD1 (5 bases). Germline-derived CDR1 and CDR2 are LNHNV and YYDKDF (reference sequence). V dropped 4 bases and J dropped 4 bases, with 10 bases sitting between them. The CDR3 runs 13 residues. CDR3 residues: CATSTWGRETQYF. CDR3 coding DNA: TGTGCCACCAGCACTTGGGGCCGAGAGACCCAGTACTTC.

This clone appeared a single time. This chain links TRBV15 with TRBJ2-1, with TRBD2 matching over 7 bases. The germline gives CDR1 LNHNV, CDR2 YYDKDF (reference sequence). V gave up 3 bases and J gave up 6 bases; unmatched junction bases: 14. The CDR3 runs 17 residues. CDR3 DNA: TGTGCCACCAGCAGTTTAAGGGAGGGCCGAGCGACCAATGAGCAGTTCTTC. Translation gives CATSSLREGRATNEQFF.

This sequence joins TRBV28 and TRBJ2-2; D is possibly TRBD1 (5 bases). Deletions cut 7 bases from V and 7 bases from J, with 19 bases between. The CDR3 spans 15 residues. Germline V CDR1 and CDR2: MDHEN, SYDVKM. This CDR3 is CASTQTRAGFGELFF. CDR3 nucleotide sequence: TGTGCCAGCACCCAAACCCGGGCAGGGTTCGGGGAGCTGTTTTTT.

The J gene is TRBJ1-2, the V gene TRBV19; D perhaps matches TRBD1 (6 bases). From germline, CDR1 is LNHDA and CDR2 SQIVND (reference sequence). This CDR3 comprises 12 residues. Deletions cut 5 bases from V and 4 bases from J, with 8 bases between. This CDR3 reads CASSRTVYGYTF. CDR3 coding DNA: TGTGCCAGTAGTCGGACAGTCTATGGCTACACCTTC.

The chain carries TRBV29-1 and TRBJ1-1; 7 bases align to TRBD1. Germline V CDR1 and CDR2: SQVTM, ANQGSEA. This CDR3 is 12 amino acids long. The junction had 4 bases not matched to a gene; V was cut back by 8 bases and J by 1 base. CDR3 bases: TGCAGCCTTCGACAGGGGAACACTGAAGCTTTCTTT. Translation: CSLRQGNTEAFF.

The J gene is TRBJ1-2, the V gene TRBV27, with TRBD1 matching over 9 bases. The V and J ends lost 6 bases and 4 bases, in that order; junction bases with no gene match: 3. Germline CDR1 and CDR2: MNHEY and SMNVEV (reference sequence). The CDR3 has 13 amino acids. CDR3 in DNA: TGTGCCAGCAGCACAGGGGGCTCCTATGGCTACACCTTC. It yields the protein CASSTGGSYGYTF.

The rearrangement uses TRBV28 and TRBJ1-2; no clear D. Trimming pared 6 bases from V and 0 bases from J, leaving 5 bases between. The germline CDR1 and CDR2 sequences are MDHEN and SYDVKM. This CDR3 is built from 12 residues. CDR3 in amino acids: CASSPANYGYTF. CDR3 coding DNA: TGTGCCAGCAGCCCGGCTAACTATGGCTACACCTTC.

This chain connects TRBV6-2 or TRBV6-3 to TRBJ2-5, with 8 bases aligning to TRBD1. The V gene end was trimmed by 2 bases and the J gene end by 2 bases; junction bases not matched to a gene: 7. The germline gives CDR1 MNHEY, CDR2 SVGEGT. The CDR3 has 16 amino acids. The chain's CDR3 is CASSYPTGESQETQYF. In nucleotides, the CDR3 is TGTGCCAGCAGTTACCCGACAGGGGAGAGTCAAGAGACCCAGTACTTC.

This chain joins TRBV5-1 and TRBJ2-5, with D tentatively TRBD1 (5 bases). V lost 0 bases to trimming and J lost 5 bases, with 14 bases between them. The CDR3 spans 15 residues. CDR1 and CDR2 (germline): SGHRS, YFSETQ. CDR3 in amino acids: CASSLAGQGRETQYF. Written as DNA, the CDR3 is TGCGCCAGCAGCTTGGCGGGTCAGGGAAGGGAGACCCAGTACTTC. Full variable domain (remainder filled in from reference TRBV5-1 and TRBJ2-5): KAGVTQTPRYLIKTRGQQVTLSCSPISGHRSVSWYQQTPGQGLQFLFEYFSETQRNKGNFPGRFSGRQFSNSRSEMNVSTLELGDSALYLCASSLAGQGRETQYFGPGTRLLVL.

The rearrangement uses TRBV3-1 (or the pseudogene TRBV3-2) and TRBJ1-2; 7 bases line up with TRBD1. The germline CDR1 and CDR2 sequences are LGHDT and YNNKEL (reference sequence). The junction had 9 bases not matched to a gene; V was cut back by 9 bases and J by 2 bases. The CDR3 spans 14 residues. CDR3: CASEQGQGNYGYTF. In nucleotides, the CDR3 is TGTGCCAGTGAACAGGGGCAGGGGAACTATGGCTACACCTTC.

As DNA, the CDR3 is TGCGCCAGCAGCCAAGATTTTCAGCGACAGTCCTACGAGCAGTACTTC. This codes for CASSQDFQRQSYEQYF. The chain links TRBV4-3 to TRBJ2-7; tentatively, D is TRBD1 (5 bases). Germline V gene sequence: CDR1 LGHNA, CDR2 YSLEER. V was clipped by 0 bases and J by 1 base, with 13 bases between them. This CDR3 is 16 amino acids long.

This clone has only a few counts. This rearrangement joins TRBV5-6 to TRBJ2-7, with D tentatively TRBD1 (6 bases). The CDR3 length is 16 residues. Germline CDR1 is SGHDT and CDR2 is YYEEEE. The V end was cut by 5 bases, the J end by 0 bases, with 18 bases between. The CDR3 loop reads CASSGISRTASYEQYF. For the CDR3, the DNA is TGTGCCAGCAGTGGGATTTCTCGGACAGCCTCCTACGAGCAGTACTTC.

The chain's CDR3 is CASRKSSGETQYF. As DNA, the CDR3 is TGTGCCAGCAGGAAAAGTTCGGGAGAGACCCAGTACTTC. The chain carries TRBV2 and TRBJ2-5; D is undetermined. The CDR3 length is 13 residues. Germline V CDR1 and CDR2: SNHLY, FYNNEI. The germline V and J ends were trimmed by 6 bases and 4 bases, with 12 bases remaining between them.

The rearrangement uses TRBV7-3 and TRBJ1-1, with 7 bases aligning to TRBD1. Germline loops: CDR1 SGHTA, CDR2 FQGTGA. The CDR3 loop spans 14 amino acids. V dropped 4 bases and J dropped 1; count of bases not matched to a gene: 3. The CDR3 DNA follows: TGTGCCAGCAGCTCAAACAGGGGGAACACTGAAGCTTTCTTT. Translating gives CASSSNRGNTEAFF.

This chain links TRBV27 with TRBJ1-1, with D possibly being TRBD1 (6 bases). The CDR3 is 15 residues long. Trimming cost V 3 bases and J 5 bases, with 16 bases left between them. The germline gives CDR1 MNHEY, CDR2 SMNVEV (reference sequence). CDR3 nucleotide sequence: TGTGCCAGCAGTTTGTACAGGGCATCGGGAACTGAAGCTTTCTTT. Translation: CASSLYRASGTEAFF.

V and J are TRBV4-1 and TRBJ2-1; D possibly corresponds to TRBD2 (6 bases). Trimming took off 0 bases at V and 9 bases at J, with 12 bases between the two ends. The germline V gene has CDR1 MGHRA and CDR2 YSYEKL. CDR3 length: 14 amino acids. The CDR3 loop reads CASSQDRGGGEQFF. The CDR3 nucleotides read TGCGCCAGCAGCCAAGATCGGGGAGGAGGTGAGCAGTTCTTC.

The chain is built from TRBV10-1 and TRBJ1-3; 8 positions agree with TRBD1. The germline V gene has CDR1 WNHNN and CDR2 SYGVQD (reference sequence). The V segment lost 6 bases and the J segment 2 bases; nucleotides outside the gene matches: 0. CDR3 size: 13 residues. CDR3 in DNA: TGCGCCAGCAGGACAGGGGCTGGAAACACCATATATTTT. Translating it yields CASRTGAGNTIYF.

The table lists this clone with a count of one. The chain has TRBV2 and TRBJ1-4; the D is unclear. Per germline, CDR1 SNHLY and CDR2 FYNNEI. The CDR3 runs to 15 residues. V dropped 6 bases and J dropped 2 bases, with 13 bases sitting between them. CDR3 DNA sequence: TGTGCCAGCAGGCCGATGGAGGGCACTAATGAAAAACTGTTTTTT. Protein sequence: CASRPMEGTNEKLFF. The whole variable domain, remainder taken from reference TRBV2 and TRBJ1-4, is EPEVTQTPSHQVTQMGQEVILRCVPISNHLYFYWYRQILGQKVEFLVSFYNNEISEKSEIFDDQFSVERPDGSNFTLKIRSTKLEDSAMYFCASRPMEGTNEKLFFGSGTQLSVL.

The chain has TRBV7-2 and TRBJ2-5; 9 bases fit TRBD2. Trimming removed 5 bases from V and 7 bases from J; junction bases left unmatched: 8. The CDR3 totals 14 residues. CDR1 SGHTA and CDR2 FQGNSA come from the germline V gene. This CDR3 reads CASSLLAGGGTQYF. CDR3 nucleotides: TGTGCCAGCAGCCTACTAGCGGGTGGAGGGACCCAGTACTTC. Complete variable domain (other parts from reference TRBV7-2 and TRBJ2-5): GAGVSQSPSNKVTEKGKDVELRCDPISGHTALYWYRQSLGQGLEFLIYFQGNSAPDKSGLPSDRFSAERTGGSVSTLTIQRTQQEDSAVYLCASSLLAGGGTQYFGPGTRLLVL.

V is TRBV4-2 and J is TRBJ1-5; D is unresolved. Trimming left V 0 bases short and J 0 bases short, with 15 bases between. The V gene's germline CDR1 is LGHNA and CDR2 YNFKEQ. The CDR3 length is 18 residues. The CDR3: CASSQDVPRPYSNQPQHF. As DNA, the CDR3 is TGTGCCAGCAGCCAAGACGTCCCCAGGCCATATAGCAATCAGCCCCAGCATTTT.

This chain connects TRBV7-9 to TRBJ2-5; 9 nucleotides agree with TRBD2. The germline V gene has CDR1 SEHNR and CDR2 FQNEAQ (reference sequence). The CDR3 sequence is 15 residues long. Unmatched junction bases numbered 4, after V lost 0 bases and J lost 5 bases. CDR3 bases: TGTGCCAGCAGCTTAGCTAGCGGGGGATGGGAGACCCAGTACTTC. Translated, it gives CASSLASGGWETQYF.

In its sample, this clone was seen once. The V call is TRBV24-1, the J call TRBJ2-3; D is ambiguous. Germline loops: CDR1 KGHDR, CDR2 SFDVKD. The V and J ends lost 0 bases and 0 bases respectively, with 9 bases between them. The CDR3 runs 16 residues. The DNA of the CDR3 is TGTGCCACCAGTGATTTGTTTGGTACTAGCACAGATACGCAGTATTTT. Translating it yields CATSDLFGTSTDTQYF.

V is TRBV7-9 and J is TRBJ1-4, with no clear D. The V gene lost 0 bases and the J gene lost 10 bases, with 3 bases spanning the gap. In germline, CDR1 is SEHNR, CDR2 FQNEAQ (reference sequence). The CDR3 is 11 amino acids. The CDR3 is CASSLAGKLFF. DNA for the CDR3: TGTGCCAGCAGCTTAGCCGGAAAACTGTTTTTT.

Written as DNA, the CDR3 is TGTGCCAGCAGCTTTGGACAGGGTCCTACCTATGGCTACACCTTC. Its translation: CASSFGQGPTYGYTF. This rearrangement joins TRBV9 to TRBJ1-2; 8 bases are a match to TRBD1. Germline trimming cut 4 bases from V and 4 bases from J; bases unmatched to any gene: 9. The CDR3 covers 15 residues. Germline V CDR1 and CDR2: SGDLS, YYNGEE.

The rearrangement uses TRBV5-8 and TRBJ1-2; D gene unclear. Germline V lookup: CDR1 SGHTS, CDR2 YDEGEE. This CDR3 is 13 amino acids long. Trimming shortened V by 0 bases and J by 8 bases, and 11 bases separated the two germline ends. As DNA, the CDR3 is TGTGCCAGCAGCTTGGTGGCGGCTTGGGGCTACACCTTC. Residues: CASSLVAAWGYTF.